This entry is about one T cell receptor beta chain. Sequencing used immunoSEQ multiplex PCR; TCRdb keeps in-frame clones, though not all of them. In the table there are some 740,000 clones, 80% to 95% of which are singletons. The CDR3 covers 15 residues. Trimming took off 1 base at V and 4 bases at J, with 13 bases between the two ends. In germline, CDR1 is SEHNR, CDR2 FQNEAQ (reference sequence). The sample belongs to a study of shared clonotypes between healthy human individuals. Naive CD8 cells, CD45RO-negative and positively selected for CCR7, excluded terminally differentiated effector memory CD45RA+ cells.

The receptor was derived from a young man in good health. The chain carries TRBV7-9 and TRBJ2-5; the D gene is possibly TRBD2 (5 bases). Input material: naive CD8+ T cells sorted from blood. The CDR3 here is CASSLVGEKGETQYF. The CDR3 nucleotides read TGTGCCAGCAGCTTAGTCGGGGAGAAGGGAGAGACCCAGTACTTC. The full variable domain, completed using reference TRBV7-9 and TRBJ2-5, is DTGVSQNPRHKITKRGQNVTFRCDPISEHNRLYWYRQTLGQGPEFLTYFQNEAQLEKSRLLSDRFSAERPKGSFSTLEIQRTEQGDSAMYLCASSLVGEKGETQYFGPGTRLLVL.